Each of the 12 T cell receptor beta chains below was sequenced from the same sample in a study of monozygotic twins with cystic fibrosis. Data came from immunoSEQ multiplex PCR; TCRdb stores just in-frame clones and leaves some out. The sample has 29,000 or so clones; around four fifths are singletons. The material sequenced was blood. These receptors all come from a girl aged 2-10 years with cystic fibrosis.

This rearrangement joins TRBV6-1 to TRBJ1-2, with D perhaps matching TRBD1 (6 bases). V was pared by 2 bases and J by 2 bases, with 12 bases between. The CDR3 has 15 residues. In germline, CDR1 is MNHNS, CDR2 SASEGT. Here the CDR3 reads CASSERGGANYGYTF. The CDR3 DNA sequence: TGTGCCAGCAGTGAAAGGGGGGGGGCAAACTATGGCTACACCTTC.

This sequence joins TRBV6-5 and TRBJ2-1; D perhaps matches TRBD2 (6 bases). Germline lookup yields CDR1 MNHEY and CDR2 SVGAGI. V was shortened by 3 bases and J by 0 bases, with 9 bases between the two germline ends. CDR3 length: 15 amino acids. In DNA, the CDR3 is TGTGCCAGCAGTTATCGGGAGCCCTCCTACAATGAGCAGTTCTTC. Its protein product is CASSYREPSYNEQFF.

Here the CDR3 reads CASSEGLAGISETQYF. As DNA, the CDR3 is TGTGCCAGCAGTGAAGGGTTAGCGGGAATCTCAGAGACCCAGTACTTC. V is TRBV2 and J is TRBJ2-5; 8 bases match TRBD2. V was clipped by 1 base and J by 4 bases; unmatched bases: 8. This CDR3 has 16 amino acids. The germline gives CDR1 SNHLY, CDR2 FYNNEI.

Written as DNA, the CDR3 is TGCGCCAGCAGCTTGTGGGGACAGGGGGCCCGGGACCTTGAAGCTTTCTTT. It codes for CASSLWGQGARDLEAFF. J is TRBJ1-1 and V is TRBV5-1; 12 positions match TRBD1. Germline assignment: CDR1 SGHRS and CDR2 YFSETQ. The junction had 11 bases not matched to a gene; V was cut back by 1 base and J by 7 bases. This CDR3 region has 17 residues.

The rearrangement links TRBV7-9 to TRBJ2-7, with TRBD1 matching 11 bases. CDR3 length equals 14 residues. CDR1 is SEHNR and CDR2 is FQNEAQ in the germline V gene (reference sequence). V gave up 3 bases and J gave up 6 bases; unmatched junction bases: 4. The CDR3, as DNA: TGTGCCAGCAGCTTTTCCGGGACAGGGGGCGAGCAGTACTTC. Translated, it gives CASSFSGTGGEQYF.

This clone came up a few times. This chain uses TRBV2 with TRBJ1-2; TRBD1 matches 7 bases. With V trimmed by 7 bases and J by 3 bases, 5 bases remained unmatched. Germline CDR1 is SNHLY and CDR2 is FYNNEI. This CDR3 has 13 amino acids. The CDR3 region has the DNA TGTGCCAGCATTTTAGACAGGGACTATGGCTACACCTTC. It specifies CASILDRDYGYTF.

This chain connects TRBV27 to TRBJ1-1; D is unclear. Germline CDR1 and CDR2: MNHEY and SMNVEV (reference sequence). Deletions cut 6 bases from V and 1 base from J, with 9 bases between. The CDR3 totals 13 residues. In DNA, the CDR3 is TGTGCCAGCAGGTTTTCCTCGAACACTGAAGCTTTCTTT. This sequence encodes CASRFSSNTEAFF.

V is TRBV11-1 and J is TRBJ2-1, with a weak D call TRBD2 (7 bases). The CDR3 contains 16 residues. Germline V CDR1 and CDR2: SGHAT, FQDESV (reference sequence). Trimming pared 5 bases from V and 5 bases from J, leaving 19 bases between. In DNA, the CDR3 is TGTGCCAGCAGCAGAACAGGGAGGGGAACCAACAATGAGCAGTTCTTC. Translation gives CASSRTGRGTNNEQFF.

The J gene is TRBJ1-1, the V gene TRBV23-1; 7 positions match TRBD1. TRBV23-1 is treated as an ORF (open reading frame) with a function not yet certain. This CDR3 has 16 amino acids. The V and J ends lost 3 bases and 7 bases, in that order; junction bases with no gene match: 14. Written as DNA, the CDR3 is TGCGCCAGCAGTCAGCCACGACAGGGTGAGGGCTATGAAGCTTTCTTT. Encoded protein: CASSQPRQGEGYEAFF.

The gene calls are TRBV5-1 and TRBJ1-1; 7 bases match TRBD1. J lost 2 bases, V lost 4 bases, and 5 bases had no gene match. This CDR3 contains 14 residues. Germline V lookup: CDR1 SGHRS, CDR2 YFSETQ. The CDR3 DNA sequence: TGCGCCAGCAGCGGGGGACAGTCAAACACTGAAGCTTTCTTT. Protein product: CASSGGQSNTEAFF.

J is TRBJ1-1 and V is TRBV6-1; D not certain. The length of the CDR3 is 11 residues. Trimming took off 1 base at V and 4 bases at J, with 1 base between the two ends. Germline V gene lookup returns CDR1 MNHNS and CDR2 SASEGT. The CDR3 DNA reads as TGTGCCAGCAGTGAAGTCACTGAAGCTTTCTTT. It yields the protein CASSEVTEAFF.

The chain has TRBV28 and TRBJ2-1; no clear D gene. Per germline, CDR1 MDHEN and CDR2 SYDVKM. Trimming pared 5 bases from V and 5 bases from J, leaving 13 bases between. This CDR3 comprises 14 residues. The CDR3 DNA is TGTGCCAGCAGTGGCGGCACTTTTAACAATGAGCAGTTCTTC. It translates to CASSGGTFNNEQFF.